This T cell receptor (beta chain) was identified in a study of cytomegalovirus exposure and HLA in healthy donors. The CDR3 is 16 residues long. The V gene's germline CDR1 is MGHRA and CDR2 YSYEKL. J was trimmed by 0 bases and V by 4 bases; bases with no gene match: 6. Comments on this clone: What it binds is unknown.

Regarding the study as a whole: CMV serostatus stood as the only immune exposure information on hand. Accurate predictions that matched the HLA-A and HLA-B alleles of most subjects were reportedly made from TCR beta sequences.

The PCR made use of 60 Vbeta and 13 Jbeta primers. Clones were sequenced by immunoSEQ multiplex PCR, and TCRdb holds only the in-frame ones, with some missing. This sample's clone table lists 140,000 to 150,000 clones. Sequencing used PBMCs. This receptor was taken from a male donor in good health and CMV-seronegative. The rearrangement uses TRBV4-1 and TRBJ1-2; 9 nucleotides align to TRBD1. CDR3 nucleotide sequence: TGCGCCAGCAGCCCAGATGGGACAGGGACTAACTATGGCTACACCTTC. Its protein is CASSPDGTGTNYGYTF.